This TCR beta chain comes out of a study of shared clonotypes between healthy human individuals. Study observations and caveats: The diversity represented, both genetic and in exposure history, was limited by few donors.

This clone came up once. Its antigen is undetermined. Donors, without exception, were Caucasian adults residing in Nashville, Tennessee. Clones were sequenced by immunoSEQ multiplex PCR, and TCRdb holds only the in-frame ones, with some missing. Found here are about 480,000 clones, 79% of them singletons; the top ten hold roughly 13%. Trimming left V 4 bases short and J 6 bases short, with 21 bases between. Looked up from germline, CDR1 is LGHNA and CDR2 is YSLEER. The CDR3 contains 17 residues. The gene calls are TRBV4-3 and TRBJ2-2, with D perhaps TRBD2 (7 bases). The sample consisted of PBMCs. The receptor comes from a woman aged 35 to 49 in good health. Some clones in this sample may be carry-over from other donors' samples. CDR3 sequence: CASSRGGGDRLPGELFF. CDR3 sequence (DNA): TGCGCCAGCAGCCGCGGAGGGGGGGACCGCCTTCCCGGGGAGCTGTTTTTT.